The T cell receptor (beta chain) described here comes from a study of OX40 agonist ivuxolimab in advanced cancers. The overall study: The dose of intravenous ivuxolimab that patients received every 2 weeks ranged from 0.01 to 10 mg/kg. Cohort: about 82% men, mean age approximately 66, aged roughly 23 to 90.

The study's findings and limits: The CD4+ and CD8+ T cells in the blood had expanded clonally by week 6 at 0.1 to 3.0 mg/kg.

V gave up 1 base and J gave up 2 bases, with 19 bases separating them. CDR3 length equals 18 residues. CDR1 is SGDLS and CDR2 is YYNGEE in the germline V gene. On this clone itself: What it binds is unknown.

TCRdb's table, derived via immunoSEQ multiplex PCR, lists solely in-frame clones and lacks some. The sample comprises around 84,000 clones, about 93% of which are singletons, and approximately 10% rests with the top ten. Sampling times: baseline, cycle 4 day 1, cycle 7 day 1. The sample here was CD4+ or CD8+ T cells sorted from blood, taken in a trial of the OX40 agonist ivuxolimab. The clonotype comes from an adult with an advanced solid tumor such as melanoma, head and neck, liver or kidney cancer. This rearrangement joins TRBV9 to TRBJ2-1; tentative D call: TRBD2 (6 bases). CDR3 nucleotides: TGTGCCAGCAGCGTAAGTCGTCTGGGGGAGGTGGCCTACAATGAGCAGTTCTTC. Its translation is CASSVSRLGEVAYNEQFF.